These 32 T cell receptor beta chains were sequenced from one sample in a study of neoadjuvant anti-PD-1 for oral cavity cancer. The time point here: after neoadjuvant nivolumab, at surgical resection. The repertoire was sequenced with immunoSEQ multiplex PCR; TCRdb's copy has only in-frame clones and lacks some. The sample has 14,000 or so clones, around 70% seen once. The source material was PBMCs, sampled after nivolumab (anti-PD-1) treatment. The receptors originated from a person aged 40 to 85 with oral cavity squamous cell carcinoma.

J is TRBJ2-3 and V is TRBV4-2; the match to TRBD2 covers 11 bases. The J segment lost 0 bases and the V segment lost 1 base, leaving 9 bases of the junction unmatched. Germline assignment: CDR1 LGHNA and CDR2 YNFKEQ. This CDR3 has 19 residues. The CDR3 nucleotides are TGTGCCAGCAGCCAAGCATTTTCGGGACTAGCGGCAAGCACAGATACGCAGTATTTT. Amino acids: CASSQAFSGLAASTDTQYF.

V gene TRBV5-4 combines with J gene TRBJ1-1, with D perhaps matching TRBD1 (5 bases). Per germline, CDR1 SGHNT and CDR2 YYREEE (reference sequence). The CDR3 consists of 14 residues. The germline V and J ends were trimmed by 5 bases and 1 base, with 12 bases remaining between them. DNA for the CDR3: TGTGCCAGCAGACCTGGGGGGGAGAACACTGAAGCTTTCTTT. Encoded protein: CASRPGGENTEAFF.

The V gene is TRBV7-9, the J gene TRBJ2-3; TRBD2 aligns across 8 bases. The trim removed 1 base at V and 8 bases at J, leaving 2 bases unmatched. Per the germline V gene, CDR1 is SEHNR and CDR2 is FQNEAQ (reference sequence). This CDR3 is 13 amino acids long. The CDR3 nucleotides are TGTGCCAGCAGCTTAGTACTAGCGGCTACGCAGTATTTT. The encoded protein is CASSLVLAATQYF.

This clone was counted between two and nine times. The J gene is TRBJ1-3, the V gene TRBV7-9, with D hard to call. Deletions cut 5 bases from V and 3 bases from J, with 17 bases between. The CDR3 loop spans 16 amino acids. Germline V gene sequence: CDR1 SEHNR, CDR2 FQNEAQ (reference sequence). In nucleotides, the CDR3 is TGTGCCAGCAGCCCCACCTTCGATATTTTTGGAAACACCATATATTTT. Encoded protein: CASSPTFDIFGNTIYF.

This chain uses TRBV5-1 with TRBJ1-3, with D uncertain. The V end was cut by 4 bases, the J end by 4 bases, with 9 bases between. Germline V gives CDR1 SGHRS, CDR2 YFSETQ. The CDR3 covers 13 residues. The DNA for the CDR3 is TGCGCCAGCAGCCCGGGATGGGGAAACACCATATATTTT. Protein: CASSPGWGNTIYF.

This sequence joins TRBV7-2 and TRBJ2-2; unclear D gene. The V end lost 8 bases, the J end lost 0 bases, and 7 bases lay between the germline ends. Germline CDR1 is SGHTA and CDR2 is FQGNSA. There are 13 residues in the CDR3. The CDR3 DNA reads as TGTGCCAGCCGGATCGCGAACACCGGGGAGCTGTTTTTT. Amino acid sequence: CASRIANTGELFF.

This chain joins TRBV30 and TRBJ1-1; TRBD1 aligns across 7 bases. V lost 2 bases, J lost 2 bases, and 8 bases stayed unmatched. The CDR3 covers 15 residues. Germline CDR1 reads GTSNPN; CDR2 reads SVGIG (reference sequence). The CDR3 loop reads CAWSLSGTVNTEAFF. CDR3 bases: TGTGCCTGGAGTTTATCCGGGACAGTAAACACTGAAGCTTTCTTT. Full variable domain (rest looked up from reference TRBV30 and TRBJ1-1): SQTIHQWPATLVQPVGSPLSLECTVEGTSNPNLYWYRQAAGRGLQLLFYSVGIGQISSEVPQNLSASRPQDRQFILSSKKLLLSDSGFYLCAWSLSGTVNTEAFFGQGTRLTVV.

This clone was detected only a few times. The chain uses TRBV30 and TRBJ1-2; D is unresolved. The germline gives CDR1 GTSNPN, CDR2 SVGIG (reference sequence). V gave up 4 bases and J gave up 8 bases, with 17 bases separating them. This CDR3 spans 13 amino acids. CDR3 sequence (DNA): TGTGCCTGGATCCCCCTGGACTTCAGCGGCTACACCTTC. It is translated as CAWIPLDFSGYTF.

V is TRBV25-1 and J is TRBJ1-1, with TRBD1 as a possible D gene (6 bases). Trimming took off 6 bases at V and 4 bases at J, with 18 bases between the two ends. The CDR3 totals 15 residues. Germline lookup yields CDR1 MGHDK and CDR2 SYGVNS. The CDR3: CASRPRGGMGTEAFF. In nucleotides, the CDR3 is TGTGCCAGCAGACCTAGGGGGGGAATGGGCACTGAAGCTTTCTTT. The whole variable domain, remainder taken from reference TRBV25-1 and TRBJ1-1, is EADIYQTPRYLVIGTGKKITLECSQTMGHDKMYWYQQDPGMELHLIHYSYGVNSTEKGDLSSESTVSRIRTEHFPLTLESARPSHTSQYLCASRPRGGMGTEAFFGQGTRLTVV.

J is TRBJ2-7 and V is TRBV5-1; tentatively, D is TRBD1 (6 bases). Looked up from germline, CDR1 is SGHRS and CDR2 is YFSETQ. The CDR3 sequence is 18 residues long. V was shortened by 1 base and J by 3 bases, with 23 bases between the two germline ends. CDR3 amino acids: CASSLSSGTYGTYYEQYF. The CDR3 nucleotides read TGCGCCAGCAGCTTGAGTTCCGGGACATACGGCACCTACTACGAGCAGTACTTC.

The chain links TRBV10-3 to TRBJ1-1; possible D gene TRBD1, 6 bases. Germline values: CDR1 ENHRY, CDR2 SYGVKD. V was trimmed by 6 bases and J by 0 bases, leaving 23 bases between them. This CDR3 is built from 18 residues. Here the CDR3 reads CAIRAALPQGPLNTEAFF. DNA of the CDR3: TGTGCCATCAGAGCCGCCCTACCCCAGGGGCCCTTGAACACTGAAGCTTTCTTT.

The rearrangement links TRBV6-1 to TRBJ1-2; possible D gene TRBD1, 5 bases. Germline-derived CDR1 and CDR2 are MNHNS and SASEGT. Trimming removed 7 bases at V and 13 bases at J, with 19 bases between. The CDR3 totals 12 residues. The CDR3 here is CASTGGSARRTF. Written as DNA, the CDR3 is TGTGCCAGCACTGGGGGGTCGGCTCGACGCACCTTC.

In its sample, this clone was seen a few times. V usage is TRBV6-1 and J usage is TRBJ1-5; perhaps TRBD1 as D (5 bases). The germline V and J ends were trimmed by 11 bases and 5 bases, with 13 bases remaining between them. Germline values: CDR1 MNHNS, CDR2 SASEGT. There are 12 residues in the CDR3. CDR3 bases: TGTGCCGGGAGCGAGGGGTATCAGCCCCAGCATTTT. Its protein is CAGSEGYQPQHF.

This clone was seen only a few times. The chain joins TRBV7-9 to TRBJ1-2; D is perhaps TRBD1 (6 bases). This CDR3 contains 15 residues. Germline V lookup: CDR1 SEHNR, CDR2 FQNEAQ (reference sequence). V was pared by 1 base and J by 2 bases, with 11 bases between. Here the CDR3 DNA reads TGTGCCAGCAGCTTAGGTCCAGGGGTGAACTATGGCTACACCTTC. It yields the protein CASSLGPGVNYGYTF.

This clone was seen a handful of times. CDR3 loop: CASSAPGSETQYF. CDR3 bases: TGTGCCAGCAGCGCCCCAGGGTCGGAGACCCAGTACTTC. The gene calls are TRBV9 and TRBJ2-5; D might be TRBD1 (5 bases). In germline, CDR1 is SGDLS, CDR2 YYNGEE. The CDR3 covers 13 residues. The V gene lost 3 bases and the J gene lost 5 bases, with 11 bases spanning the gap.

The genes are TRBV10-3 and TRBJ2-7; 7 positions agree with TRBD1. V trimming: 6 bases; J trimming: 11 bases; junction bases outside the gene matches: 13. Per germline, CDR1 ENHRY and CDR2 SYGVKD. The CDR3 has 13 amino acids. CDR3: CAIREPSGQRKYF. CDR3 DNA sequence: TGTGCCATCAGGGAACCTTCGGGACAGAGGAAGTACTTC.

In this sample, this clone turned up once. The chain links TRBV2 to TRBJ1-5; 9 nucleotides agree with TRBD1. Germline-derived CDR1 and CDR2 are SNHLY and FYNNEI. This CDR3 has 13 amino acids. V lost 7 bases, J lost 4 bases, and 2 bases stayed unmatched. The CDR3 region has the DNA TGTGCCAGCACCGGACAGGGGAATCAGCCCCAGCATTTT. Translating gives CASTGQGNQPQHF. Full variable domain (remainder filled in from reference TRBV2 and TRBJ1-5): EPEVTQTPSHQVTQMGQEVILRCVPISNHLYFYWYRQILGQKVEFLVSFYNNEISEKSEIFDDQFSVERPDGSNFTLKIRSTKLEDSAMYFCASTGQGNQPQHFGDGTRLSIL.

In DNA, the CDR3 is TGTGCCTGGAGATCGTACAGAGACATGTCGGGCTACACCTTC. This translates into CAWRSYRDMSGYTF. V is TRBV30 and J is TRBJ1-2; D is unclear. Trimming removed 3 bases at V and 8 bases at J, with 19 bases between. The CDR3 extends over 14 amino acids. The germline gives CDR1 GTSNPN, CDR2 SVGIG (reference sequence).

This chain joins TRBV30 and TRBJ2-7; 14 nucleotides line up with TRBD2. CDR3 length equals 15 residues. Germline CDR1 GTSNPN, CDR2 SVGIG (reference sequence). The V segment lost 1 base and the J segment 12 bases; nucleotides outside the gene matches: 11. CDR3 DNA: TGTGCCTGGAGTGCTCGACTAGCGGGAGGGCGGTTGCGGTACTTC. Translating it yields CAWSARLAGGRLRYF.

The chain uses TRBV28 and TRBJ2-7, with 7 positions matching TRBD1. Looked up from germline, CDR1 is MDHEN and CDR2 is SYDVKM. The trim removed 7 bases at V and 4 bases at J, leaving 7 bases unmatched. The CDR3 contains 13 residues. CDR3 sequence: CASTGTAEYEQYF. The CDR3 DNA reads as TGTGCCAGCACCGGGACAGCCGAATACGAGCAGTACTTC. Based on the CDR3 plus reference TRBV28 and TRBJ2-7, the full variable domain is DVKVTQSSRYLVKRTGEKVFLECVQDMDHENMFWYRQDPGLGLRLIYFSYDVKMKEKGDIPEGYSVSREKKERFSLILESASTNQTSMYLCASTGTAEYEQYFGPGTRLTVT.

J is TRBJ2-7 and V is TRBV10-2, with TRBD2 identical over 11 bases. Trimming removed 7 bases from V and 2 bases from J; junction bases left unmatched: 1. This CDR3 spans 13 amino acids. Germline lookup yields CDR1 WSHSY and CDR2 SAAADI. The CDR3 spells CASKTSGTYEQYF. The DNA of the CDR3 is TGCGCCAGCAAGACTAGCGGGACCTACGAGCAGTACTTC.

This clone was counted between two and nine times. The chain joins TRBV19 to TRBJ1-1, with D unresolved. V dropped 5 bases and J dropped 2 bases, with 9 bases sitting between them. In germline, CDR1 is LNHDA, CDR2 SQIVND (reference sequence). The CDR3 is 13 amino acids. The CDR3 sequence: CASSWLLNTEAFF. The CDR3 DNA is TGTGCCAGTAGTTGGTTACTAAACACTGAAGCTTTCTTT.

The chain carries TRBV7-6 and TRBJ2-3; 8 bases line up with TRBD1. With V trimmed by 10 bases and J by 1 base, 4 bases remained unmatched. CDR1 is SGHVS and CDR2 is FNYEAQ in the germline V gene. The CDR3 is made up of 13 amino acids. The CDR3 region has the DNA TGTGCCACTGCGACAGGGGGCACAGATACGCAGTATTTT. Residues: CATATGGTDTQYF.

The chain uses TRBV6-1 and TRBJ2-2, with unresolved D. This CDR3 spans 13 amino acids. Germline-derived CDR1 and CDR2 are MNHNS and SASEGT. The V end was cut by 0 bases, the J end by 7 bases, with 6 bases between. The chain's CDR3 is CASSEALIGELFF. CDR3 nucleotides: TGTGCCAGCAGTGAAGCGCTGATCGGGGAGCTGTTTTTT.

The chain is built from TRBV11-2 and TRBJ2-5; D uncertain. Between the trimmed V and J ends, which lost 6 bases and 0 bases, there was a span of 8 bases. CDR1 is SGHAT, CDR2 FQNNGV, per germline. This CDR3 comprises 13 residues. The CDR3 loop is CASSRSYQETQYF. The CDR3 DNA is TGTGCCAGCAGTAGGTCGTACCAAGAGACCCAGTACTTC.

This clone appeared a single time. The chain links TRBV15 to TRBJ2-6; the match to TRBD1 covers 7 bases. Germline V gene data show CDR1 as LNHNV and CDR2 as YYDKDF (reference sequence). The ends lost 2 bases at V and 2 bases at J; junction bases unmatched: 9. The CDR3 is 18 residues long. The DNA for the CDR3 is TGTGCCACCAGCAGAACAGGGGTTTCTTTGACTGGGGCCAACGTCCTGACTTTC. Its protein product is CATSRTGVSLTGANVLTF.

The chain carries TRBV27 and TRBJ2-7; 9 bases are shared with TRBD2. Germline trimming cut 9 bases from V and 0 bases from J; bases unmatched to any gene: 15. Germline CDR1 and CDR2: MNHEY and SMNVEV (reference sequence). The CDR3 has 17 residues. The CDR3 region is CASGSMTSGYSSYEQYF. The CDR3 coding sequence is TGTGCCAGTGGGTCTATGACTAGCGGTTATAGCTCCTACGAGCAGTACTTC.

In DNA form, the CDR3 reads TGTGCCACCAGCAGAGATAGCTCCTACGAGCAGTACTTC. Translated, it gives CATSRDSSYEQYF. This chain joins TRBV15 and TRBJ2-7, with unresolved D. Looked up from germline, CDR1 is LNHNV and CDR2 is YYDKDF (reference sequence). Trimming pared 0 bases from V and 0 bases from J, leaving 3 bases between. The CDR3 length is 13 residues.

V gene TRBV5-4 combines with J gene TRBJ2-3; 8 bases align to TRBD2. Germline CDR1 and CDR2: SGHNT and YYREEE (reference sequence). J lost 4 bases, V lost 0 bases, and 10 bases had no gene match. The CDR3 extends over 17 amino acids. The CDR3 protein is CASSLEAGVGVADTQYF. In DNA form, the CDR3 reads TGTGCCAGCAGCTTGGAAGCGGGAGTAGGCGTGGCAGATACGCAGTATTTT.

The gene calls are TRBV4-1 and TRBJ2-7; 7 bases match TRBD2. The CDR3 loop spans 15 amino acids. Trimming took 3 bases from V and 3 from J; bases not matched to a gene: 8. The germline V gene has CDR1 MGHRA and CDR2 YSYEKL. The CDR3 protein is CASSHGRGRLYEQYF. The CDR3 nucleotides are TGCGCCAGCAGCCATGGGAGGGGCAGGCTCTACGAGCAGTACTTC.

This chain links TRBV5-1 with TRBJ2-3, with D possibly TRBD2 on 5 matching bases. The CDR3 spans 13 residues. Germline V CDR1 and CDR2: SGHRS, YFSETQ. The V end was cut by 3 bases, the J end by 4 bases, with 9 bases between. The CDR3 here is CASSSAGPDTQYF. The CDR3 DNA reads TGCGCCAGCAGCTCCGCGGGTCCAGATACGCAGTATTTT.

The J gene is TRBJ2-3, the V gene TRBV5-1, with 12 bases fitting TRBD2. The germline V gene encodes CDR1 SGHRS and CDR2 YFSETQ. J gave up 2 bases and V 4 bases, and 20 bases lay outside the gene matches. There are 21 residues in the CDR3. The CDR3 DNA follows: TGCGCCAGCAGCCCAAGCCGTTGGGGACTAGCGGGTTTGTACCTCACAGATACGCAGTATTTT. This codes for CASSPSRWGLAGLYLTDTQYF.